By frequency in the sample, the clone carrying this TCR beta chain is medium-sized (0.01 to 0.1%). Its antigen remains unidentified. This entry is derived from a study of spatial heterogeneity in lung cancer. Study results and caveats: It was found that expanded intratumoral alpha and beta TCR counts tracked tumor mutation counts.

TCRdb called the 5' RACE reads again in MiXCR, with one record for every CDR3 protein. This table has some 2,100 distinct CDR3 sequences, 8% to 9% appearing once. Looked up from germline, CDR1 is DFQATT and CDR2 is SNEGSKA (reference sequence). V lost 0 bases and J lost 8, with 17 bases in between. The CDR3 contains 16 residues. Time point noted: sample taken at primary tumor resection. This rearrangement joins TRBV20-1 to TRBJ1-6; D uncertain. The sample was lung tumor tissue, taken at surgery. This receptor was identified in a female donor with early-stage non-small cell lung cancer. This chain's CDR3 is CSARDGVQVGDSPLHF. Written as DNA, the CDR3 is TGCAGTGCTAGAGATGGGGTCCAGGTGGGAGATTCACCCCTCCACTTT.